The clone carrying this T cell receptor (beta chain) was detected only a few times. Its antigen is still unknown. For every donor, a draw yielded roughly 10 milliliters of peripheral blood. The CDR3 has 14 residues. V lost 0 bases and J lost 4, with 12 bases in between. Germline assignment: CDR1 SQVTM and CDR2 ANQGSEA. These data are taken from a study of blood T cells in healthy people across ages. The second PCR ran roughly 6 to 12 cycles with a sample-barcoded 5' primer and J-beta primers. MiXCR, run by TCRdb on the 5' RACE reads, gives a single entry per CDR3 protein. The sample has 700,000 or so distinct CDR3 sequences, 40% to 50% seen once. General study results and limits: Among T cells, TCR beta diversity per million cells dropped roughly linearly as age rose. In long-lived donors, naive CD4+ cell counts and diversity exceeded those of aged donors.

The chain carries TRBV29-1 and TRBJ1-2, with D hard to call. This TCR was recovered from an elderly man in good health. The sample consisted of blood. The CDR3 DNA reads TGCAGCGTTGAAGATGTGGGCAGCCTCTATGGCTACACCTTC. Protein sequence: CSVEDVGSLYGYTF.